Detailed here is one T cell receptor (beta chain). The data originate from a study of neurological immune-mediated disorders. TCRdb itself ran the 5' RACE reads through MiXCR, one entry per CDR3 protein. This sample carries fewer than 20,000 distinct CDR3 sequences, over 12% of them seen once, and the ten largest clones take roughly an eighth. This CDR3 is 15 amino acids long. From germline, CDR1 is MGHDK and CDR2 SYGVNS. The ends were cut back, 5 bases at V and 7 bases at J, with 20 bases in the middle. Sequenced: PBMCs. This clonotype was sampled from a man in his 60s with HTLV-1-associated myelopathy (HAM/TSP). The chain employs TRBV25-1 and TRBJ1-1; maybe TRBD1 (5 bases). For the CDR3, the DNA is TGTGCCAGCAGTCCCTTCGGAGCGAGGGACCTTGAAGCTTTCTTT. Translating gives CASSPFGARDLEAFF. Full variable domain (outside the CDR3, taken from reference TRBV25-1 and TRBJ1-1): EADIYQTPRYLVIGTGKKITLECSQTMGHDKMYWYQQDPGMELHLIHYSYGVNSTEKGDLSSESTVSRIRTEHFPLTLESARPSHTSQYLCASSPFGARDLEAFFGQGTRLTVV.